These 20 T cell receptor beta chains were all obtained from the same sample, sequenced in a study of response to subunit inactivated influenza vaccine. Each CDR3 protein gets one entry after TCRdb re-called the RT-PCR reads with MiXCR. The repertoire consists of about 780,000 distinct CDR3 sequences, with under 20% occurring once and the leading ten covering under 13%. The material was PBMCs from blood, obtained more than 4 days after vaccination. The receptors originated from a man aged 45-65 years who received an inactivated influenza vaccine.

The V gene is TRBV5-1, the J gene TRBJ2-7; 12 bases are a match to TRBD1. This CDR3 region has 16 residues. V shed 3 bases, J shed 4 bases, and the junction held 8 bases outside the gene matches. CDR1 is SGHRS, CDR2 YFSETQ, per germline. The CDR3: CASSWAPGQGAYEQYF. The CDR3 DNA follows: TGCGCCAGCAGCTGGGCCCCGGGACAGGGGGCTTACGAGCAGTACTTC. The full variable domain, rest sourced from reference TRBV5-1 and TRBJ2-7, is KAGVTQTPRYLIKTRGQQVTLSCSPISGHRSVSWYQQTPGQGLQFLFEYFSETQRNKGNFPGRFSGRQFSNSRSEMNVSTLELGDSALYLCASSWAPGQGAYEQYFGPGTRLTVT.

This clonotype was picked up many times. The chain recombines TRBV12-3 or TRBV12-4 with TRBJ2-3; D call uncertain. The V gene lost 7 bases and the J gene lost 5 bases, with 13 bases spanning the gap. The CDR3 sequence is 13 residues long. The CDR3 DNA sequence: TGTGCCAGCACCAAAAGTGGCGGAGATACGCAGTATTTT. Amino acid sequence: CASTKSGGDTQYF.

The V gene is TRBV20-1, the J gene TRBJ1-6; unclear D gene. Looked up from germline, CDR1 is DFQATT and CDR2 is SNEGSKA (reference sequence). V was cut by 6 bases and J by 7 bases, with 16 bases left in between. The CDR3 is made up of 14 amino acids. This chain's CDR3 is CSARGGPLNSPLHF. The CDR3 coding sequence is TGCAGTGCCCGAGGCGGGCCTTTGAATTCACCCCTCCACTTT.

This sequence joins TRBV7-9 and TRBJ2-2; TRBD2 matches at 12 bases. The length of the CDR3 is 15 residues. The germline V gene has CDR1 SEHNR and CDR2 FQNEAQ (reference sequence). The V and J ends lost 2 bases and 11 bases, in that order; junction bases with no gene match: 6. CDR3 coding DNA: TGTGCCAGCAGCTTACGGGAACTAGCGGGAGGCGAGCTGTTTTTT. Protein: CASSLRELAGGELFF.

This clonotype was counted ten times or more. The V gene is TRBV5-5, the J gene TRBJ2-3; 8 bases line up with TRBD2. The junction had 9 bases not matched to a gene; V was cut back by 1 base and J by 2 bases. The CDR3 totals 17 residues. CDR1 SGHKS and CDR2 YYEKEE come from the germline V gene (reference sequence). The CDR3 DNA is TGTGCCAGCAGCTTGACGAAGCGGGAGTCGAACACAGATACGCAGTATTTT. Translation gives CASSLTKRESNTDTQYF.

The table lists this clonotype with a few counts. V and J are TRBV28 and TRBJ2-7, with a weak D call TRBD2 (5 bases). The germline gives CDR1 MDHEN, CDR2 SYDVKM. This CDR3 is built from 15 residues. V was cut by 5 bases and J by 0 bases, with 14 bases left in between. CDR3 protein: CASSLGLRSSYEQYF. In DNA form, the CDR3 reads TGTGCCAGCAGTCTAGGACTGAGAAGCTCCTACGAGCAGTACTTC.

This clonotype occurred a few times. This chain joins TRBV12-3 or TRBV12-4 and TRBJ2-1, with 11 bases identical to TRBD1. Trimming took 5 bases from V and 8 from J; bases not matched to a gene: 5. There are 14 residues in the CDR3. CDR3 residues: CASSLRTGGDEQFF. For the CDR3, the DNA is TGTGCCAGCAGTCTACGGACAGGGGGCGATGAGCAGTTCTTC.

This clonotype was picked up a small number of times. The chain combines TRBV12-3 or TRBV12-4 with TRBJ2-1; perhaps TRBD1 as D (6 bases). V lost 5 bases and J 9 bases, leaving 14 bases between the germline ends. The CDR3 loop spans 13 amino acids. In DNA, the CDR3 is TGTGCCAGCAGTCATAAACAGGGCACTGAGCAGTTCTTC. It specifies CASSHKQGTEQFF.

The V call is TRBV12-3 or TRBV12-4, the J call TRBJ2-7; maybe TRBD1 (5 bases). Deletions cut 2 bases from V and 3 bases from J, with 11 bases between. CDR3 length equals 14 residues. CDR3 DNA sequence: TGTGCCAGCAGTTTATTGGCAGGGCGCTACGAGCAGTACTTC. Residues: CASSLLAGRYEQYF.

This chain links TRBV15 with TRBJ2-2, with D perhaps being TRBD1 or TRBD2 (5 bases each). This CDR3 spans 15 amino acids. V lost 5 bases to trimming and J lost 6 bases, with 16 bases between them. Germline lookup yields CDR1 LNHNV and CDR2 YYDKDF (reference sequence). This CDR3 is CATSFWEMGAGELFF. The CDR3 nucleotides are TGTGCCACCAGCTTCTGGGAGATGGGGGCCGGGGAGCTGTTTTTT. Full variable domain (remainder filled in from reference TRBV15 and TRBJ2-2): DAMVIQNPRYQVTQFGKPVTLSCSQTLNHNVMYWYQQKSSQAPKLLFHYYDKDFNNEADTPDNFQSRRPNTSFCFLDIRSPGLGDTAMYLCATSFWEMGAGELFFGEGSRLTVL.

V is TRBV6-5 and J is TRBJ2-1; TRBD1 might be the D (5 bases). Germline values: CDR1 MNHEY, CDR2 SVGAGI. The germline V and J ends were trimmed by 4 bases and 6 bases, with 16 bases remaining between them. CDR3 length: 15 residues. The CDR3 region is CASSSETEILNEQFF. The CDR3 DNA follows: TGTGCCAGCAGTTCCGAGACAGAGATCCTCAATGAGCAGTTCTTC.

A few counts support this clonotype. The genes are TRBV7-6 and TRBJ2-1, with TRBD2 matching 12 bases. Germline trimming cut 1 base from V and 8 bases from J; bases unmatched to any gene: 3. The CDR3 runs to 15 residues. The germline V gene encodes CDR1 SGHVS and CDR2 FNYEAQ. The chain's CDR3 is CASSLDRLAGDEQFF. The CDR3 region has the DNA TGTGCCAGCAGCTTAGACAGACTAGCGGGAGATGAGCAGTTCTTC.

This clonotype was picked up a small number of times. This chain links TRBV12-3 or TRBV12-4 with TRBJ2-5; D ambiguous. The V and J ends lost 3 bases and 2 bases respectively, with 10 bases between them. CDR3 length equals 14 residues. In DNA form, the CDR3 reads TGTGCCAGCAGTTTTCTGGTGCCACAAGAGACCCAGTACTTC. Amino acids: CASSFLVPQETQYF.

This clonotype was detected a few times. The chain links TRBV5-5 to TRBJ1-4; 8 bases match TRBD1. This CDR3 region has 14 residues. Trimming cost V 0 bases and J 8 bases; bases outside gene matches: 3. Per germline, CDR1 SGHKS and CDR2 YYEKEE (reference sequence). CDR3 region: CASSLETGEEKLFF. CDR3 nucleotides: TGTGCCAGCAGCTTGGAGACAGGGGAGGAAAAACTGTTTTTT.

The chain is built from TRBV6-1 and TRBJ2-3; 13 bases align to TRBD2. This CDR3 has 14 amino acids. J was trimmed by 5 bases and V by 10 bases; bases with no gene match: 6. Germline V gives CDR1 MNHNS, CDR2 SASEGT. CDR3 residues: CATTSGGAGDTQYF. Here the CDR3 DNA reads TGTGCCACCACTAGCGGGGGGGCCGGAGATACGCAGTATTTT.

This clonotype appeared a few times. CDR3 residues: CASNGPGQLNTEAFF. The CDR3 region has the DNA TGTGCCAGCAACGGTCCGGGACAGTTGAACACTGAAGCTTTCTTT. This rearrangement joins TRBV12-3 or TRBV12-4 to TRBJ1-1; 7 bases align to TRBD1. V lost 7 bases, J lost 0 bases, and 8 bases stayed unmatched. The CDR3 is 15 residues long.

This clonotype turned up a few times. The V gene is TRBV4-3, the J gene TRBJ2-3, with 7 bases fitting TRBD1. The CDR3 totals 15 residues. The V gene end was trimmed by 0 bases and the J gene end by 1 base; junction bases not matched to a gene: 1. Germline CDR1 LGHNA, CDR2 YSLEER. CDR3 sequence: CASSQETGRTDTQYF. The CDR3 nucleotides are TGCGCCAGCAGCCAAGAGACAGGGCGCACAGATACGCAGTATTTT.

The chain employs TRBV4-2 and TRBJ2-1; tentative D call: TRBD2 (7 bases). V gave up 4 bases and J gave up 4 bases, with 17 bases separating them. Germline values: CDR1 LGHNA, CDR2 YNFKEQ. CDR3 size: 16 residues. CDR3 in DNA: TGTGCCAGCAGCCCCCCCCCTGCGGGGGCTTACAATGAGCAGTTCTTC. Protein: CASSPPPAGAYNEQFF.

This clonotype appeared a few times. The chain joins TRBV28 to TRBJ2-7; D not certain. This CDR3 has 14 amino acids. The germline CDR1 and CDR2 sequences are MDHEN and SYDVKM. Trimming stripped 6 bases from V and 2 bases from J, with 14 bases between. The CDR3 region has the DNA TGTGCCAGCAGATCTATGCAGGTGACCTACGAGCAGTACTTC. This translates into CASRSMQVTYEQYF.

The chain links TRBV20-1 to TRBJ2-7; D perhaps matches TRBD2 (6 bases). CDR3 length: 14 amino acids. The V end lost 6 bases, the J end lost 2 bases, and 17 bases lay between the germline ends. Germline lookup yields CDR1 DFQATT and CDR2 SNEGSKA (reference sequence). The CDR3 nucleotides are TGCAGTGCCCTACCAATAGGGACTGCCTACGAGCAGTACTTC. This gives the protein CSALPIGTAYEQYF.